The clone carrying this T cell receptor beta chain came up once. These data originate in a study of blood T cell repertoires in COVID-19. Clones were read by immunoSEQ multiplex PCR, and TCRdb kept only the in-frame ones, dropping some. This sample has about 64,000 clones; 80% to 90% occur once, and the top ten carry 43%. Patients in Seattle were enrolled during active infection, then followed longitudinally. This CDR3 comprises 17 residues. Germline V gives CDR1 ENHRY, CDR2 SYGVKD. Unmatched junction bases numbered 9, after V lost 0 bases and J lost 8 bases. Sample: peripheral blood. The clonotype was recovered from an older woman with COVID-19, enrolled during active disease. The chain employs TRBV10-3 and TRBJ2-1; 11 bases align to TRBD2. CDR3 in amino acids: CAISESWLAGGRDEQFF. The CDR3 coding sequence is TGTGCCATCAGTGAGTCGTGGCTAGCGGGAGGCAGGGATGAGCAGTTCTTC.